This TCR beta chain was sequenced during a study of cytomegalovirus exposure and HLA in healthy donors. Notes on the study in general: Among TCR beta chains of equal frequency, HLA-associated ones were more clonally expanded in a later analysis.

The CDR3 has 14 amino acids. With 3 bases removed from V and 5 bases from J, the gap between germline ends came to 14 bases. Germline CDR1 SGHRS, CDR2 YFSETQ. Comments on this clone: Antigen specificity is unknown.

The PCR used 60 Vbeta and 13 Jbeta primers. Assay: immunoSEQ multiplex PCR; the TCRdb copy retains only in-frame clones and omits some. The data hold roughly 130,000 clones, with around three quarters observed a single time. The J gene is TRBJ2-5, the V gene TRBV5-1; D is uncertain. The source of this sequence is a woman in her sixties in good health and CMV-seropositive. What was sequenced was PBMCs. The DNA of the CDR3 is TGCGCCAGCAGCTCCGCCGTGGCATTTGAGACCCAGTACTTC. Translation: CASSSAVAFETQYF.